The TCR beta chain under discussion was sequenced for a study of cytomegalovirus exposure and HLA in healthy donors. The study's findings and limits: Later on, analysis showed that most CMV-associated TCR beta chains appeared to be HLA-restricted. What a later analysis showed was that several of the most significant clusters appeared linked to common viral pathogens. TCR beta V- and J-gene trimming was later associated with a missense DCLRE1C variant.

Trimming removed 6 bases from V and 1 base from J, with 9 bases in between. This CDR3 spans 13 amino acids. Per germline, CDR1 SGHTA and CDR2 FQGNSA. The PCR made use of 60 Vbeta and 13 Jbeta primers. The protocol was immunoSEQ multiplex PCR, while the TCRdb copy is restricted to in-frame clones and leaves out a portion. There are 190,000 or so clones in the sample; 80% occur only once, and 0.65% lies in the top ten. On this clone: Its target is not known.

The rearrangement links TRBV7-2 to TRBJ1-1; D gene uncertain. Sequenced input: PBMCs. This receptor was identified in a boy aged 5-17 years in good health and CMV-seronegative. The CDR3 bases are TGTGCCAGCAGGAGGGAGGCGAACACTGAAGCTTTCTTT. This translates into CASRREANTEAFF.